The T cell receptor beta chain under discussion was sequenced for a study of T cell changes during pregnancy in multiple sclerosis. The V and J ends lost 4 bases and 0 bases, in that order; junction bases with no gene match: 8. This CDR3 is 18 amino acids long. The germline CDR1 and CDR2 sequences are KGHSH and LQKENI. Profiling relied on immunoSEQ multiplex PCR, and the TCRdb table lists in-frame clones only, not all of them. The sample carries tens of thousands of clones, roughly 93% recorded once. The material was peripheral blood, obtained in the third trimester of pregnancy. This TCR was sampled from a female donor with multiple sclerosis, enrolled in a pregnancy study. The gene calls are TRBV18 and TRBJ2-6, with TRBD1 matching 8 bases. CDR3 in DNA: TGTGCCAGCTCACGTACCGGGACAGGATACTCTGGGGCCAACGTCCTGACTTTC. It codes for CASSRTGTGYSGANVLTF.